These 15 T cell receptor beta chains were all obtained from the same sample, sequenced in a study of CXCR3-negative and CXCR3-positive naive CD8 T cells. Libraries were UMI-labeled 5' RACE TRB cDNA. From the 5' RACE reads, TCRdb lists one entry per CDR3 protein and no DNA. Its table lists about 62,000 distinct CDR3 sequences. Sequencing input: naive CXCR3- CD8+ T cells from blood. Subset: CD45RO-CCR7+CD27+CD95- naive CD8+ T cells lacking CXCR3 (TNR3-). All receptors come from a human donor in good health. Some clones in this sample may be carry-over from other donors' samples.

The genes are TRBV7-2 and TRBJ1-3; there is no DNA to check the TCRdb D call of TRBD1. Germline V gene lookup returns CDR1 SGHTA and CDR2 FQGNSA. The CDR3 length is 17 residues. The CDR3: CASSYPGQGFSGNTIYF. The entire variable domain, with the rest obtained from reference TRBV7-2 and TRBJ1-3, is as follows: GAGVSQSPSNKVTEKGKDVELRCDPISGHTALYWYRQSLGQGLEFLIYFQGNSAPDKSGLPSDRFSAERTGGSVSTLTIQRTQQEDSAVYLCASSYPGQGFSGNTIYFGEGSWLTVV.

CDR3 sequence: CASSLYSSGGAYEQYF. The V and J genes are TRBV7-2 and TRBJ2-7; as DNA is missing, the TRBD2 call by TCRdb cannot be tested. The CDR3 runs 16 residues. The germline V gene encodes CDR1 SGHTA and CDR2 FQGNSA. Based on the CDR3 plus reference TRBV7-2 and TRBJ2-7, the full variable domain is GAGVSQSPSNKVTEKGKDVELRCDPISGHTALYWYRQSLGQGLEFLIYFQGNSAPDKSGLPSDRFSAERTGGSVSTLTIQRTQQEDSAVYLCASSLYSSGGAYEQYFGPGTRLTVT.

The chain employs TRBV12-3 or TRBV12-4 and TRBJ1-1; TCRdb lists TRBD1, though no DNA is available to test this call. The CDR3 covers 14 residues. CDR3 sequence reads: CASSPDRLNTEAFF.

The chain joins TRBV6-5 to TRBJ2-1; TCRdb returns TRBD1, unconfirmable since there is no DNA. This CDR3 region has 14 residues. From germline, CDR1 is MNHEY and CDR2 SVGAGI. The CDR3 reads CASSSRTGPNEQFF.

Here the CDR3 reads CASSYSAGGPKEQYF. V gene TRBV6-5 combines with J gene TRBJ2-7; without DNA, the TCRdb call of TRBD2 cannot be checked. This CDR3 has 15 residues. Germline assignment: CDR1 MNHEY and CDR2 SVGAGI.

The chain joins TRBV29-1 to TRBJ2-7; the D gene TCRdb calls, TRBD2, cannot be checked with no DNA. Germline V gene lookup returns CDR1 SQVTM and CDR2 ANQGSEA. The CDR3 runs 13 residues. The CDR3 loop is CSVGGGDEYEQYF.

CDR3 sequence: CASRGYLSGLRDGYTF. The chain joins TRBV7-8 to TRBJ1-2; TCRdb's D call, TRBD1, is unchecked because there is no DNA. The CDR3 has 16 amino acids. CDR1 is SGHVS, CDR2 FQNEAQ, per germline.

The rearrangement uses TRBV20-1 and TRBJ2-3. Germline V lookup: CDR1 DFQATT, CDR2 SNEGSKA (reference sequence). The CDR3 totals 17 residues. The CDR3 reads CSARDYERDGLGDTQYF.

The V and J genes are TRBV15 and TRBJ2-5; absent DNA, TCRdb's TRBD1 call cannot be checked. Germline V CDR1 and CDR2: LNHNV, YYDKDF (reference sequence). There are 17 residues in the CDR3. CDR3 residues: CATSRSEDRGPQETQYF.

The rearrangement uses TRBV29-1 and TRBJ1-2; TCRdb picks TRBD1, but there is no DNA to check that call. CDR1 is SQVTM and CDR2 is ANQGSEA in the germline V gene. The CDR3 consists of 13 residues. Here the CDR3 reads CSVEEEQGYGYTF.

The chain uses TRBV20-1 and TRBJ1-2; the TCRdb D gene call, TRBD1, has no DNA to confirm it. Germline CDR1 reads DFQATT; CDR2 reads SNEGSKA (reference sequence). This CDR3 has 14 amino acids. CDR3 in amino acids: CSARGSTGDYGYTF.

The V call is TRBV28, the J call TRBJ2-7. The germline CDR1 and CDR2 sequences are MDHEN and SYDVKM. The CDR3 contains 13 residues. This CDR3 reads CASSFRMRYEQYF. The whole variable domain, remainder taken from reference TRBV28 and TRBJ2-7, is DVKVTQSSRYLVKRTGEKVFLECVQDMDHENMFWYRQDPGLGLRLIYFSYDVKMKEKGDIPEGYSVSREKKERFSLILESASTNQTSMYLCASSFRMRYEQYFGPGTRLTVT.

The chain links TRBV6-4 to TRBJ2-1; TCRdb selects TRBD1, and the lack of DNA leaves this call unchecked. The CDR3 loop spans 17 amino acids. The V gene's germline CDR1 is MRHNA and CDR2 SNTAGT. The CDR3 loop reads CASSESGRDRINNEQFF.

The CDR3 loop is CASSFDSYEQYF. This rearrangement joins TRBV7-2 to TRBJ2-7; TCRdb reports TRBD1, a call that lacks DNA to check it against. Germline lookup yields CDR1 SGHTA and CDR2 FQGNSA. The CDR3 consists of 12 residues.

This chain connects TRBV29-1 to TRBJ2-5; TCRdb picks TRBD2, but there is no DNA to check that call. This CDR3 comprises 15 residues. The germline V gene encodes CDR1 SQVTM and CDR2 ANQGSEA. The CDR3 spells CSAQLAEDPQETQYF.